These T cell receptor beta chains were read from a single sample in a study of blood T cell repertoires in COVID-19. Sequenced by immunoSEQ multiplex PCR; TCRdb stores in-frame clones only, minus some. The table has a few hundred thousand clones, 65% to 90% seen once. Sequences were obtained from peripheral blood. The receptors were gathered from a human donor in a cohort sampled during active COVID-19. Both conserved end residues are part of each CDR3. The order of the fields is D gene, J gene, clone size, V gene, CDR3 protein, CDR3 DNA. D genes are given only for firm matches. Rows give clone size only sometimes, using once, few, many, or a class for an expanded clone.

-	TRBJ1-4	-	TRBV23-1	CASSQKGKGNEKLFF	TGCGCCAGCAGTCAAAAGGGAAAGGGGAATGAAAAACTGTTTTTT
TRBD1	TRBJ2-6	-	TRBV6-5	CAGTENSGANVLTF	TGTGCCGGGACAGAGAACTCTGGGGCCAACGTCCTGACTTTC
TRBD1	TRBJ1-2	-	TRBV6-6	CASSIPVGTGHYGYTF	TGTGCCAGCAGTATCCCCGTTGGGACAGGCCACTATGGCTACACCTTC
TRBD1	TRBJ1-6	-	TRBV19	CASSEKGTGGFSPLHF	TGTGCCAGTAGTGAAAAAGGGACAGGGGGCTTTTCACCCCTCCACTTT
TRBD1	TRBJ2-3	-	TRBV5-1	CASSWDRGPSVVQYF	TGCGCCAGCAGCTGGGACAGGGGCCCTAGTGTAGTTCAGTATTTT
-	TRBJ2-3	-	TRBV29-1	CSVGPFTDTQYF	TGCAGCGTTGGTCCCTTCACAGATACGCAGTATTTT
-	TRBJ2-3	-	TRBV20-1	CSASGEDTQYF	TGCAGTGCTAGCGGGGAAGATACGCAGTATTTT
TRBD1	TRBJ2-7	-	TRBV6-6	CASSYRDRTYEQYF	TGTGCCAGCAGTTACCGGGACAGGACCTACGAGCAGTACTTC
-	TRBJ1-3	-	TRBV19	CASSVSLSGNTIYF	TGTGCCAGTAGTGTGAGTCTTTCTGGAAACACCATATATTTT
-	TRBJ2-7	few	TRBV2	CASSIVNEQYF	TGTGCCAGCAGTATAGTCAACGAGCAGTACTTC
-	TRBJ2-3	-	TRBV24-1	CATSVDDSVGYF	TGTGCCACCAGTGTTGACGACTCCGTGGGGTATTTT
-	TRBJ2-3	-	TRBV7-9	CASNRLEARTDTQYF	TGTGCCAGCAACCGACTAGAGGCCCGCACAGATACGCAGTATTTT
TRBD1	TRBJ2-1	-	TRBV7-3	CASSPSGGNEQFF	TGTGCCAGCAGCCCCTCAGGGGGCAATGAGCAGTTCTTC
TRBD1	TRBJ2-1	-	TRBV7-2	CASSLGWDRGYNEQFF	TGTGCCAGCAGCTTAGGGTGGGACAGGGGCTACAATGAGCAGTTCTTC
TRBD2	TRBJ2-3	-	TRBV9	CASSVAASGGDTDTQYF	TGTGCCAGCAGCGTAGCGGCTAGCGGGGGAGACACAGATACGCAGTATTTT
-	TRBJ1-2	-	TRBV18	CASSPPGRATLNGYTF	TGTGCCAGCTCACCACCTGGCAGGGCCACACTAAATGGCTACACCTTC